These T cell receptor beta chains were read from a single sample in a study of blood T cell repertoires in COVID-19. Clones were sequenced by immunoSEQ multiplex PCR, and TCRdb holds only the in-frame ones, with some missing. The repertoire holds roughly 230,000 clones, with around 83% as singletons. The sample consisted of peripheral blood. These receptors were taken from a man in his forties with acute or convalescent COVID-19. Both conserved end residues are part of each CDR3. Fields, in order: D gene, J gene, V gene, clone size, CDR3 DNA, CDR3 protein. A D gene is named only where the DNA matches it firmly. The size entry is marked missing in some rows and otherwise reads once, few, many or a size class.

d_call: TRBD1; j_call: TRBJ1-1; v_call: TRBV5-6; clone_size: .; cdr3_nt: TGTGCCAGCAGTTGGACAGGCGCCGCTGAAGCTTTCTTT; cdr3_aa: CASSWTGAAEAFF
d_call: .; j_call: TRBJ1-5; v_call: TRBV4-1; clone_size: .; cdr3_nt: TGCGCCAGCAGCCAAGATCGGGGGGCGCCGCATCAGCCCCAGCATTTT; cdr3_aa: CASSQDRGAPHQPQHF
d_call: TRBD2; j_call: TRBJ2-2; v_call: TRBV5-1; clone_size: once; cdr3_nt: TGCGCCACCCCCGCACCTTGGGACCTAGCGGGGGACCCCACCGGGGAGCTGTTTTTT; cdr3_aa: CATPAPWDLAGDPTGELFF
d_call: .; j_call: TRBJ1-1; v_call: TRBV5-1; clone_size: .; cdr3_nt: TGCGCCAGCAGCTTGGGCGGATTTATGAACACTGAAGCTTTCTTT; cdr3_aa: CASSLGGFMNTEAFF
d_call: .; j_call: TRBJ2-3; v_call: TRBV27; clone_size: .; cdr3_nt: TGTGCCAGCAGTTTGCGAGGAGATACGCAGTATTTT; cdr3_aa: CASSLRGDTQYF
d_call: TRBD1; j_call: TRBJ2-2; v_call: TRBV24-1; clone_size: once; cdr3_nt: TGTGCCACCAGCGGGGACAGTAACACCGGGGAGCTGTTTTTT; cdr3_aa: CATSGDSNTGELFF
d_call: .; j_call: TRBJ1-1; v_call: TRBV5-5; clone_size: few; cdr3_nt: TGTGCCAGCAGCTTTGTTGGTGCGGCGGGGAACACTGAAGCTTTCTTT; cdr3_aa: CASSFVGAAGNTEAFF
d_call: .; j_call: TRBJ2-1; v_call: TRBV29-1; clone_size: .; cdr3_nt: TGCAGCGACGCGTTCTACGATGAGCAGTTCTTC; cdr3_aa: CSDAFYDEQFF
d_call: .; j_call: TRBJ1-4; v_call: TRBV5-6; clone_size: .; cdr3_nt: TGTGCCAGCAGCTTGAGAGGGATCGGCGAAAAACTGTTTTTT; cdr3_aa: CASSLRGIGEKLFF
d_call: .; j_call: TRBJ1-1; v_call: TRBV3-1/TRBV3-2; clone_size: .; cdr3_nt: TGTGCCAGCAGCCAAGGACAGCTCACTGAAGCTTTCTTT; cdr3_aa: CASSQGQLTEAFF
d_call: TRBD1; j_call: TRBJ1-6; v_call: TRBV5-4; clone_size: .; cdr3_nt: TGTGCCAGCAGCTTACAGGGGGCGGAAAATTCACCCCTCCACTTT; cdr3_aa: CASSLQGAENSPLHF
d_call: .; j_call: TRBJ1-1; v_call: TRBV4-3; clone_size: .; cdr3_nt: TGCGCCAGCAGCCAAGGGCCTAATCTAGGGAACACTGAAGCTTTCTTT; cdr3_aa: CASSQGPNLGNTEAFF
d_call: .; j_call: TRBJ2-7; v_call: TRBV7-2; clone_size: .; cdr3_nt: TGTGCCAGCAGCCCGGGGGGCAACTCCTACGAGCAGTACTTC; cdr3_aa: CASSPGGNSYEQYF
d_call: .; j_call: TRBJ2-5; v_call: TRBV10-3; clone_size: .; cdr3_nt: TGTGCCATCAGTTTTATGCCGGGCGGGCGACAAGAGACCCAGTACTTC; cdr3_aa: CAISFMPGGRQETQYF
d_call: .; j_call: TRBJ2-3; v_call: TRBV5-4; clone_size: .; cdr3_nt: TGTGCCAGCAGCTTGGCGGGTCCAGATACGCAGTATTTT; cdr3_aa: CASSLAGPDTQYF
d_call: .; j_call: TRBJ1-1; v_call: TRBV19; clone_size: once; cdr3_nt: TGTGCCAGTAGTATAGATATTCGGCGCGGGAGGAACACTGAAGCTTTCTTT; cdr3_aa: CASSIDIRRGRNTEAFF
d_call: TRBD2; j_call: TRBJ2-1; v_call: TRBV27; clone_size: few; cdr3_nt: TGTGCCAGCAGTTTCCCCCCTGGCGGGGGGCGGGATGAGCAGTTCTTC; cdr3_aa: CASSFPPGGGRDEQFF
d_call: TRBD1; j_call: TRBJ1-2; v_call: TRBV5-1; clone_size: .; cdr3_nt: TGCGCCAGCAGCTGGGGTGGGACAGGGGGCTCTGGAGATGGCTACACCTTC; cdr3_aa: CASSWGGTGGSGDGYTF
d_call: .; j_call: TRBJ2-7; v_call: TRBV18; clone_size: many; cdr3_nt: TGTGCCAGCTCACCGGCGGGAAGCTACTACGAGCAGTACTTC; cdr3_aa: CASSPAGSYYEQYF
d_call: TRBD1; j_call: TRBJ1-1; v_call: TRBV27; clone_size: .; cdr3_nt: TGTGCCAGCAGTGCAAGACAGGGGAACGGGGACACTGAAGCTTTCTTT; cdr3_aa: CASSARQGNGDTEAFF
d_call: .; j_call: TRBJ2-5; v_call: TRBV6-1; clone_size: .; cdr3_nt: TGTGCCAGCAGTGATCAACAGGAGGAGGGGACCCAGTACTTC; cdr3_aa: CASSDQQEEGTQYF
d_call: .; j_call: TRBJ2-2; v_call: TRBV13; clone_size: .; cdr3_nt: TGTGCCAGCAATGGTGGGCGGGACAGTACGAACACCGGGGAGCTGTTTTTT; cdr3_aa: CASNGGRDSTNTGELFF
d_call: .; j_call: TRBJ1-5; v_call: TRBV5-4; clone_size: few; cdr3_nt: TGTGCCAGCAGCTTGGGGACAGAGGGGAATCAGCCCCAGCATTTT; cdr3_aa: CASSLGTEGNQPQHF
d_call: .; j_call: TRBJ1-2; v_call: TRBV7-9; clone_size: .; cdr3_nt: TGTGCCAGCAGCCCAACCGGGGAAAACTATGGCTACACCTTC; cdr3_aa: CASSPTGENYGYTF
d_call: TRBD1; j_call: TRBJ1-1; v_call: TRBV5-1; clone_size: .; cdr3_nt: TGCGCCAGCAGCCCACAGGGGGACAACACTGAAGCTTTCTTT; cdr3_aa: CASSPQGDNTEAFF
d_call: TRBD1; j_call: TRBJ2-2; v_call: TRBV9; clone_size: .; cdr3_nt: TGTGCCAGCAGCATCGTCCGGGACAGGGCGAACACCGGGGAGCTGTTTTTT; cdr3_aa: CASSIVRDRANTGELFF
d_call: TRBD2; j_call: TRBJ2-1; v_call: TRBV5-1; clone_size: .; cdr3_nt: TGCGCCAGCAGCTTGAGGGCGGGGGGTGGCAATGAGCAGTTCTTC; cdr3_aa: CASSLRAGGGNEQFF
d_call: TRBD1; j_call: TRBJ2-7; v_call: TRBV7-2; clone_size: .; cdr3_nt: TGTGCCAGCAGCTCCGGGACAGGCCGGCTCTACGAGCAGTACTTC; cdr3_aa: CASSSGTGRLYEQYF
d_call: TRBD1; j_call: TRBJ1-1; v_call: TRBV3-1/TRBV3-2; clone_size: .; cdr3_nt: TGTGCCAGCAGCCAATCTACAGGGGGAACTGAAGCTTTCTTT; cdr3_aa: CASSQSTGGTEAFF
d_call: .; j_call: TRBJ1-2; v_call: TRBV3-1/TRBV3-2; clone_size: .; cdr3_nt: TGTGCCAGCAGCCGGCGGAACTATGGCTACACCTTC; cdr3_aa: CASSRRNYGYTF
d_call: TRBD1; j_call: TRBJ1-1; v_call: TRBV11-3; clone_size: once; cdr3_nt: TGTGCCAGCAGCTTAGGACAGGGTATGAACACTGAAGCTTTCTTT; cdr3_aa: CASSLGQGMNTEAFF
d_call: .; j_call: TRBJ1-4; v_call: TRBV7-9; clone_size: few; cdr3_nt: TGTGCCAGCAGCCCCACCCTGTGGGCTGAAAAACTGTTTTTT; cdr3_aa: CASSPTLWAEKLFF
d_call: TRBD1; j_call: TRBJ1-5; v_call: TRBV6-5; clone_size: .; cdr3_nt: TGTGCCAGCAGTCGGGACAGGGGTAATCAGCCCCAGCATTTT; cdr3_aa: CASSRDRGNQPQHF
d_call: .; j_call: TRBJ2-7; v_call: TRBV28; clone_size: .; cdr3_nt: TGTGCCAGCAGTTTAAGCCAGGGGGGCTACGAGCAGTACTTC; cdr3_aa: CASSLSQGGYEQYF
d_call: TRBD1; j_call: TRBJ2-7; v_call: TRBV24-1; clone_size: few; cdr3_nt: TGTGCCACCAGTGAGAGGGGGCGCGGGTACGAGCAGTACTTC; cdr3_aa: CATSERGRGYEQYF
d_call: .; j_call: TRBJ2-7; v_call: TRBV19; clone_size: .; cdr3_nt: TGTGCCAGTAGTATCGGCAGGGGTATGGACGAGCAGTACTTC; cdr3_aa: CASSIGRGMDEQYF
d_call: .; j_call: TRBJ2-2; v_call: TRBV19; clone_size: few; cdr3_nt: TGTGCCAGTAGCCCTGGACAGATCGCGAACACCGGGGAGCTGTTTTTT; cdr3_aa: CASSPGQIANTGELFF
d_call: .; j_call: TRBJ2-3; v_call: TRBV19; clone_size: .; cdr3_nt: TGTGCCAGTAGTATAGCGGACAGTGCCACTAGCACAGATACGCAGTATTTT; cdr3_aa: CASSIADSATSTDTQYF
d_call: .; j_call: TRBJ2-7; v_call: TRBV6-1; clone_size: .; cdr3_nt: TGTGCCAGCAGTGAACATACAGGGCTCTACGAGCAGTACTTC; cdr3_aa: CASSEHTGLYEQYF
d_call: .; j_call: TRBJ2-5; v_call: TRBV28; clone_size: .; cdr3_nt: TGTGCCAGCAGCCTAGGGGGGGTCCAAGAGACCCAGTACTTC; cdr3_aa: CASSLGGVQETQYF
d_call: .; j_call: TRBJ2-7; v_call: TRBV12-3/TRBV12-4; clone_size: .; cdr3_nt: TGTGCCAGCAGTTTCACGGACAACTACGAGCAGTACTTC; cdr3_aa: CASSFTDNYEQYF
d_call: TRBD2; j_call: TRBJ2-5; v_call: TRBV3-1/TRBV3-2; clone_size: .; cdr3_nt: TGTGCCAGCAGCCCCTTAGCGGGGTTAGAGACCCAGTACTTC; cdr3_aa: CASSPLAGLETQYF
d_call: TRBD2; j_call: TRBJ2-5; v_call: TRBV19; clone_size: once; cdr3_nt: TGTGCCAGTAGTCATCGAGCGGGGGCCCGAATGTACCAAGAGACCCAGTACTTC; cdr3_aa: CASSHRAGARMYQETQYF
d_call: .; j_call: TRBJ1-1; v_call: TRBV7-9; clone_size: .; cdr3_nt: TGTGCCAGCAGCGTAGACAGCAACACTGAAGCTTTCTTT; cdr3_aa: CASSVDSNTEAFF
d_call: TRBD1; j_call: TRBJ2-3; v_call: TRBV5-1; clone_size: .; cdr3_nt: TGCGCCAGCAGCCCGGGGGGACAGGGTCCAACAGATACGCAGTATTTT; cdr3_aa: CASSPGGQGPTDTQYF
d_call: TRBD2; j_call: TRBJ2-3; v_call: TRBV19; clone_size: .; cdr3_nt: TGTGCCAGTATGGGACTAGCGGGGGTCAGCACAGATACGCAGTATTTT; cdr3_aa: CASMGLAGVSTDTQYF
d_call: .; j_call: TRBJ1-1; v_call: TRBV18; clone_size: .; cdr3_nt: TGTGCCAGCTCACCCCGGGAGAGGAACACTGAAGCTTTCTTT; cdr3_aa: CASSPRERNTEAFF
d_call: .; j_call: TRBJ1-1; v_call: TRBV4-2; clone_size: .; cdr3_nt: TGTGCCAGCAGCCAAGGGTCATCGGGAGCAATGAACACTGAAGCTTTCTTT; cdr3_aa: CASSQGSSGAMNTEAFF
d_call: .; j_call: TRBJ1-2; v_call: TRBV7-2; clone_size: .; cdr3_nt: TGTGCCAGCAGCTTAGATCTCAACTATGGCTACACCTTC; cdr3_aa: CASSLDLNYGYTF
d_call: .; j_call: TRBJ1-3; v_call: TRBV5-1; clone_size: many; cdr3_nt: TGCGCCAGCAGCCCTTCGACCGCGGGCGGAAACACCATATATTTT; cdr3_aa: CASSPSTAGGNTIYF
d_call: .; j_call: TRBJ1-1; v_call: TRBV9; clone_size: .; cdr3_nt: TGTGCCAGCAGCGCCGTAGGAGGGAACACTGAAGCTTTCTTT; cdr3_aa: CASSAVGGNTEAFF